The clone carrying this T cell receptor (beta chain) has ten or more counts. The antigen is undetermined. The data were obtained in a study of Graves' ophthalmopathy and Graves' hyperthyroidism. Amplification of the TCR beta CDR3 regions used RNA transcripts (as template). The first-round RT-PCR employed HTBI primers together with the Qiagen OneStep RT-PCR kit. A multiplex PCR was then performed as the second round. One entry per CDR3 protein results from TCRdb running MiXCR on the multiplex PCR reads. The sample consists of about 410,000 distinct CDR3 sequences, approximately 16% of them appearing once. CDR1 and CDR2 (germline): SGHRS, YFSETQ. This CDR3 region has 16 residues. Trimming took 4 bases from V and 0 from J; bases not matched to a gene: 8. Study-wide results and limits: Blood also carried most expanded thyroid clonotypes exceeding 0.001 frequency. Using 13 signatures, a model distinguished ophthalmopathy from stable hyperthyroidism, reaching around 90% sensitivity and approximately 84% specificity.

Exclusion applied to patients with other autoimmune diseases, uncontrolled infections, pregnancy or lactation. This TCR was sampled from a woman in her late teens or twenties with Graves' ophthalmopathy. The sample was peripheral blood. The V call is TRBV5-1, the J call TRBJ2-7; 9 nucleotides match TRBD1. This CDR3 is CASSQGRDRVSYEQYF. CDR3 DNA: TGCGCCAGCAGCCAAGGCCGGGACAGGGTCTCCTACGAGCAGTACTTC.